This TCR beta chain emerged from a study of blood T cell repertoires in COVID-19. Data came from immunoSEQ multiplex PCR; TCRdb stores just in-frame clones and leaves some out. In the table there are a few hundred thousand clones, about 90% of which are singletons. This study enrolled people aged about 18 to 95 from roughly 24 US geographic areas. The CDR3 has 16 residues. V lost 2 bases and J lost 6; bases outside the gene matches: 7. Germline V CDR1 and CDR2: SGHVS, FNYEAQ. Material: PBMCs or T cells enriched from blood (not recorded which). The chain combines TRBV7-6 with TRBJ2-4, with TRBD2 matching over 10 bases. This TCR derives from an older woman who had recovered from COVID-19. The CDR3 is CASSLLSGGPRNIQYF. The CDR3, as DNA: TGTGCCAGCAGCTTACTTAGCGGGGGGCCGAGAAACATTCAGTACTTC.